This T cell receptor (beta chain) was recorded in a study of cytomegalovirus exposure and HLA in healthy donors. At the level of the study: Of about 400 genotyped donors, roughly 80% clustered with self-reported Caucasian donors. The study's findings and limits: In a later analysis, DRB1 alleles had the most associated TCRs; HLA-C alleles the fewest.

The PCR had 60 Vbeta and 13 Jbeta primers. Original methodology: Later analysis identified tens of millions of unique TCR beta chains, about 10 million shared. Generated by immunoSEQ multiplex PCR, the TCRdb table keeps only in-frame clones and is missing some. That table gives V, J and clone size, and the DNA gave D and trimming. Here the sample table reports some 110,000 clones. Concerning this clone itself: Its matching antigen is unknown. The same CDR3 also results from other DNA sequences found in this sample.

V lost 1 base, J lost 4 bases, and 14 bases lay in between. Germline V CDR1 and CDR2: SGHDT, YYEEEE. The CDR3 is 15 residues long. The clonotype was recovered from a man aged 40-49 years in good health and CMV-seronegative. This rearrangement joins TRBV5-6 to TRBJ1-2; no clear D gene. The sample comprised PBMCs. CDR3 in amino acids: CASSLRQVVFYGYTF. The CDR3 DNA reads TGTGCCAGCAGCTTGCGACAAGTTGTGTTCTATGGCTACACCTTC.